The source of this T cell receptor (beta chain) is a study of radiotherapy plus CTLA-4 blockade in lung cancer. V dropped 6 bases and J dropped 3; count of bases not matched to a gene: 4. The CDR3 runs 13 residues. The V gene's germline CDR1 is MNHEY and CDR2 SVGAGI. The data were produced by immunoSEQ multiplex PCR, yet TCRdb's version contains in-frame clones alone and is incomplete. The sample yields 40,000 to 60,000 clones, 75% to 90% seen once. This specimen consisted of peripheral blood, obtained from a patient treated with radiotherapy plus ipilimumab. The V and J genes are TRBV6-5 and TRBJ1-2; TRBD1 matches at 7 bases. This clonotype originated in a human donor with non-small cell lung cancer who had stable disease on radiotherapy plus ipilimumab. DNA for the CDR3: TGTGCCAGCAGGACAGGGATTTACTATGGCTACACCTTC. Translation: CASRTGIYYGYTF.